The rows below give T cell receptor beta chains drawn from one sample of a study of T cell repertoires in cytomegalovirus infection. TCRdb re-analysed the reads in MiXCR, keeping a single row per CDR3 protein. In the table there are roughly 920,000 distinct CDR3 sequences, approximately 31% of which are singletons. Their target antigens are unknown. Sequencing was performed on cultured CD8+ T cells from PBMCs, taken from culture after CMV antigen stimulation. These receptor sequences come from a human donor in good health (CMV status not recorded). Some clones in this sample may be carry-over from other donors' samples. Each CDR3 is given with its conserved first and last residue. The order of the fields is J gene, V gene, CDR3 protein.

TRBJ1-2 TRBV4-1 CASSPEEAALRGYGYTF
TRBJ2-2 TRBV29-1 CSVERTRPGELFF
TRBJ2-7 TRBV7-6 CASSSTGNRYEQYF
TRBJ1-1 TRBV4-1 CASSHFGQGGTEAFF
TRBJ1-2 TRBV27 CASSLVGTGDHGYTF
TRBJ1-6 TRBV12-3/TRBV12-4 CASSFLSTGNSPLHF
TRBJ1-1 TRBV27 CASSTHNSYTEAFF
TRBJ2-2 TRBV10-3 CAISEFRQVNTGELFF
TRBJ2-1 TRBV7-6 CACSLTLAGWNEQFF
TRBJ2-5 TRBV4-1 CASSTRPSGEAETQYF
TRBJ2-1 TRBV25-1 CASSGDRDSYNEQFF
TRBJ1-2 TRBV4-1 CASSQANPGSSNYGYTF
TRBJ1-3 TRBV28 CATRRDRNSGNTIYF
TRBJ2-1 TRBV7-6 CASSLAKGPGWNEQFF
TRBJ1-1 TRBV6-6 CASRATMTVNTEAFF
TRBJ2-7 TRBV9 CASSTGGGLYEQYF
TRBJ1-1 TRBV2 CGSRGRTEAFF
TRBJ1-5 TRBV19 CASSNRRQDRGNQPQHF
TRBJ2-1 TRBV11-3 CASSPDANEQFF
TRBJ2-3 TRBV15 CATSEGTGSTDTQYF
TRBJ1-4 TRBV12-3/TRBV12-4 CASSLVTESPGGKLFF
TRBJ2-6 TRBV12-3/TRBV12-4 CASSFWTGDPLEANVLTF
TRBJ2-5 TRBV24-1 CATSDHREGEETQYF
TRBJ2-5 TRBV7-6 CASSFQRQETQYF
TRBJ2-1 TRBV6-1 CASSEGGEQFF
TRBJ2-1 TRBV11-2 CASSLGRLAAYNEQFF
TRBJ2-7 TRBV19 CASSITTGETYEQYF
TRBJ1-3 TRBV27 CASRIGASGNTIYF
TRBJ2-1 TRBV27 CASSLSGQGPSYNEQFF
TRBJ1-1 TRBV15 CATSRGRGTEAFF
TRBJ2-1 TRBV27 CASTPAGAYNEQFF
TRBJ2-1 TRBV6-5 CASSRGGIGQFF
TRBJ2-1 TRBV27 CASSIDRLNEQFF
TRBJ1-2 TRBV19 CASSIGVGHSYGYTF
TRBJ1-1 TRBV5-1 CASIATGGSGTEAFF
TRBJ1-6 TRBV7-9 CALPEGTNSPLHF
TRBJ2-6 TRBV27 CASSPSQPPGANVLTF
TRBJ2-6 TRBV19 CVSSTRDRGTGANVLTF
TRBJ1-4 TRBV19 CASSNGVDRPSTNEKLFF
TRBJ1-4 TRBV7-6 CASSLSSRGRLNEKLFF
TRBJ2-7 TRBV6-5 CASSYGQNYEQYF
TRBJ2-7 TRBV6-1 CASSEAQPYEQYF
TRBJ1-3 TRBV10-3 CAISESGRGSGNTIYF
TRBJ1-5 TRBV27 CASSTLGGQPQHF
TRBJ1-2 TRBV4-1 CASSQTLGINYGYTF
TRBJ1-1 TRBV7-6 CASARDSNTEAFF
TRBJ1-1 TRBV4-1 CASSQLGVLNTEAFF
TRBJ2-1 TRBV7-2 CASSFSGTSSNEQFF
TRBJ2-1 TRBV5-4 CASSQFEGTLSSYNEQFF
TRBJ2-1 TRBV5-5 CASSDSERGPYNEQFF
TRBJ2-3 TRBV7-2 CASSPGQTTDTQYF
TRBJ2-7 TRBV7-9 CASSLDRTYEQYF
TRBJ2-3 TRBV14 CASSQDDRVADTQYF